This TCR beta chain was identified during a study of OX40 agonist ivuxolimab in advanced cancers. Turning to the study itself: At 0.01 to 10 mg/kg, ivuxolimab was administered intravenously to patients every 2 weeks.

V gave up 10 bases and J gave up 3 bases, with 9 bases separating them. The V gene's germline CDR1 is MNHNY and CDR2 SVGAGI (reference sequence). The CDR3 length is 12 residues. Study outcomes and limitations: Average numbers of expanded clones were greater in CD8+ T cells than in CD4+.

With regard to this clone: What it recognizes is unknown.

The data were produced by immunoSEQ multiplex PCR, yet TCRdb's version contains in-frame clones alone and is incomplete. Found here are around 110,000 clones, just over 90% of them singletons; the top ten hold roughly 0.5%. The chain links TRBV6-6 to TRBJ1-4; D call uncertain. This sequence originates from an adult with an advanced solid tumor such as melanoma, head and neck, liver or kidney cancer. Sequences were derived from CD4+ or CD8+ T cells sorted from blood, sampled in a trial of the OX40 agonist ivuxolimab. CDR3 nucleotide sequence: TGTGCCATTACGGAGCCTAATGAAAAACTGTTTTTT. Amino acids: CAITEPNEKLFF.